The rows below give T cell receptor beta chains drawn from one sample of a study of T cell responses to AZD1222 COVID-19 vaccine. The assay was immunoSEQ multiplex PCR, and TCRdb's table has in-frame clones only and misses some. This table has 95,000 to 110,000 clones, more than 75% appearing once. The specimen was peripheral blood, collected on day 0 of AZD1222 vaccination. The origin of the receptors is an adult in good health. Each CDR3 is given with its conserved first and last residue. The D gene is left open where the match is weak.

V gene	J gene	D gene	CDR3 DNA	CDR3 protein
TRBV5-1	TRBJ2-5	TRBD2	TGCGCCAGCAGCTTGGAGGGAGGGCTGTCCCAAGAGACCCAGTACTTC	CASSLEGGLSQETQYF
TRBV18	TRBJ1-1	TRBD1	TGTGCCAGCTCACTACAGGGGATGAACACTGAAGCTTTCTTT	CASSLQGMNTEAFF
TRBV30	TRBJ1-2	-	TGTGCCTGGAGGATCCCAGGTCTCCGGTCGAACTATGGCTACACCTTC	CAWRIPGLRSNYGYTF
TRBV7-2	TRBJ1-2	-	TGTGCCAGCAGCTTATTTGGGGACTATGGCTACACCTTC	CASSLFGDYGYTF
TRBV19	TRBJ2-6	TRBD2	TGTGCCAGTATGTGGGGGGGAGCTGGGGCCAACGTCCTGACTTTC	CASMWGGAGANVLTF
TRBV6-5	TRBJ2-1	TRBD2	TGTGCCAGCAATGGAGAGAGCGGGGGGGCCGCTGAGCAGTTCTTC	CASNGESGGAAEQFF
TRBV3-1/TRBV3-2	TRBJ2-5	TRBD2	TGTGCCAGCAGCCAAGGTGAGGAGCGGGGATTGGAGACCCAGTACTTC	CASSQGEERGLETQYF
TRBV7-2	TRBJ2-1	TRBD1	TGTGCCACTCAACAACCGGGACAGTTTTACAATGAGCAGTTCTTC	CATQQPGQFYNEQFF
TRBV2	TRBJ1-2	-	TGTGCCAGCAGGTGGAGGCGTAGGGTCCCTCACTATGGCTACACCTTC	CASRWRRRVPHYGYTF
TRBV20-1	TRBJ1-2	-	TGCAGTGCTCCCTCTGAAGGCACCTTC	CSAPSEGTF
TRBV5-4	TRBJ2-3	TRBD2	TGTGCCAGCAGCTTGCTCGGTAGCGGGTCGCGCACAGATACGCAGTATTTT	CASSLLGSGSRTDTQYF
TRBV30	TRBJ1-5	-	TGTGCCTGGAGTGTACCTTGGGAGGCATTGAGCAATCAGCCCCAGCATTTT	CAWSVPWEALSNQPQHF
TRBV3-1/TRBV3-2	TRBJ2-7	-	TGTGCCAGCAGCCAAGCCGCTCCGACTAGTGTTGAGCAGTACTTC	CASSQAAPTSVEQYF
TRBV6-5	TRBJ2-5	-	TGTGCCAGCAGTTACTTTGCCGGGTCCCTCGGGGAGACCCAGTACTTC	CASSYFAGSLGETQYF
TRBV6-2/TRBV6-3	TRBJ1-1	-	TGTGCCAGCAGTCAGGGGCAGAGCACTGAAGCTTTCTTT	CASSQGQSTEAFF